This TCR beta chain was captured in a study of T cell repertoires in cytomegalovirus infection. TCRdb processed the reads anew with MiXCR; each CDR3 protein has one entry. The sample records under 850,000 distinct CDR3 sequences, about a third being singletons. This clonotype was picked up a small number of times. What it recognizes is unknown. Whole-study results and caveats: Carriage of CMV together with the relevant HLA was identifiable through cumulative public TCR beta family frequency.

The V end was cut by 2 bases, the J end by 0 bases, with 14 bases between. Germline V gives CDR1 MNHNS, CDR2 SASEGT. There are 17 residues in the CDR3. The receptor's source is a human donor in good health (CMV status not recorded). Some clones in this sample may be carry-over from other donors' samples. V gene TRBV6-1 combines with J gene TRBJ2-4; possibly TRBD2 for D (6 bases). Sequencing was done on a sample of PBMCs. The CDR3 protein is CASSEYGGTLAKNIQYF. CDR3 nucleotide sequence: TGTGCCAGCAGTGAATACGGGGGAACTCTAGCCAAAAACATTCAGTACTTC.